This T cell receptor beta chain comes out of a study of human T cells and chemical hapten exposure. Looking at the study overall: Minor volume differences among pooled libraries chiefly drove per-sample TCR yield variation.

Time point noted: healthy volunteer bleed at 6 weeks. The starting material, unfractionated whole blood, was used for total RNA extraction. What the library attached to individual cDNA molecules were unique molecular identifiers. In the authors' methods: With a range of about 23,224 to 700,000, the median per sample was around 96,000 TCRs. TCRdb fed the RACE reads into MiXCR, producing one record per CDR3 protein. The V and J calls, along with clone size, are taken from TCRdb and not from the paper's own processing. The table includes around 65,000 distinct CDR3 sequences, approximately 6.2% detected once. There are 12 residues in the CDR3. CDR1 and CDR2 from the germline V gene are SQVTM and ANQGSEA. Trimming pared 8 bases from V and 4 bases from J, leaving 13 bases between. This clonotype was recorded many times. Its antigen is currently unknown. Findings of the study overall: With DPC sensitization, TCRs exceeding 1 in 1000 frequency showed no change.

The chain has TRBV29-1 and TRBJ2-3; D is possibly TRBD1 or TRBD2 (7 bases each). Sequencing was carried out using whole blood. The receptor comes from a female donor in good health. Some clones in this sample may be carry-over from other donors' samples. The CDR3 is CSSGGGADTQYF. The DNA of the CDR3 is TGCAGCTCAGGGGGGGGGGCAGATACGCAGTATTTT.